Listed below are T cell receptor beta chains from one sample, sequenced in a study of monozygotic twins with cystic fibrosis. Generated by immunoSEQ multiplex PCR, the TCRdb table keeps only in-frame clones and is missing some. The sample holds approximately 13,000 clones, roughly nine tenths seen once. The sample comprised blood. The receptors derive from a boy between 10 and 17 years old with cystic fibrosis. The CDR3 runs from the conserved cysteine through the conserved F or W. Each record gives: V gene, J gene, clone size, D gene, CDR3 DNA, CDR3 protein. The D gene is left open where the match is weak. Clone size, where shown, is once, few, many, or a class for clones that have expanded.

V: TRBV6-5; J: TRBJ2-7; size: .; D: TRBD2; DNA: TGTGCCAGCAGTTTATTCGGGACTAGCGGGCCTATCGAGCAGTACTTC; CDR3: CASSLFGTSGPIEQYF
V: TRBV7-9; J: TRBJ2-5; size: .; D: TRBD1; DNA: TGTGCCAGCAGCTTCGGGGCGGGGACAGGGGGCTACCAAGAGACCCAGTACTTC; CDR3: CASSFGAGTGGYQETQYF
V: TRBV27; J: TRBJ1-1; size: .; D: .; DNA: TGTGCCAGCAGTTTCCAGGGCCCCGAGACTGAAGCTTTCTTT; CDR3: CASSFQGPETEAFF
V: TRBV15; J: TRBJ1-1; size: .; D: TRBD1; DNA: TGTGCCACCAGGCGGACAGGGGTGTTGAACACTGAAGCTTTCTTT; CDR3: CATRRTGVLNTEAFF
V: TRBV6-5; J: TRBJ1-2; size: .; D: TRBD1; DNA: TGTGCCAGCAAAGGACAGGGAAGCTATGGCTACACCTTC; CDR3: CASKGQGSYGYTF
V: TRBV4-1; J: TRBJ1-6; size: .; D: .; DNA: TGCGCCAGCGCCTACAACCCGGTGGGGACGGTTGCAGAAAATTCACCCCTCCACTTT; CDR3: CASAYNPVGTVAENSPLHF
V: TRBV7-3; J: TRBJ2-5; size: .; D: .; DNA: TGTGCCAGCAGCTTACAGCCCCAAGAGACCCAGTACTTC; CDR3: CASSLQPQETQYF
V: TRBV5-6; J: TRBJ2-1; size: once; D: .; DNA: TGTGCCAGCAGCTCACGGGATGGGAATGAGCAGTTCTTC; CDR3: CASSSRDGNEQFF
V: TRBV28; J: TRBJ1-1; size: .; D: .; DNA: TGTGCCAGCAGTTTATTGGGGGGAGTCTACACTGAAGCTTTCTTT; CDR3: CASSLLGGVYTEAFF
V: TRBV7-9; J: TRBJ2-3; size: .; D: .; DNA: TGTGCCAGCAGCTACGGACTGGGCACAGATACGCAGTATTTT; CDR3: CASSYGLGTDTQYF
V: TRBV18; J: TRBJ1-5; size: .; D: TRBD1; DNA: TGTGCCAGCTCCCTACAGGGGAATCAGCCCCAGCATTTT; CDR3: CASSLQGNQPQHF
V: TRBV5-4; J: TRBJ2-5; size: .; D: .; DNA: TGTGCCAGCAGCTTCGGGGTTGAAGAGACCCAGTACTTC; CDR3: CASSFGVEETQYF
V: TRBV6-5; J: TRBJ2-7; size: .; D: TRBD1; DNA: TGTGCCAGCACACTACGAACGGGACAGGGCTACGAGCAGTACTTC; CDR3: CASTLRTGQGYEQYF
V: TRBV6-5; J: TRBJ1-5; size: .; D: TRBD1; DNA: TGTGCCAGCAGTAGGGACAGGGCGACTCAGCCCCAGCATTTT; CDR3: CASSRDRATQPQHF
V: TRBV27; J: TRBJ2-2; size: .; D: TRBD1; DNA: TGTGCCAGCAGTTTACAGGGGGCGCGTCCCGGGGAGCTGTTTTTT; CDR3: CASSLQGARPGELFF
V: TRBV6-5; J: TRBJ1-2; size: .; D: .; DNA: TGTGCCAGCAGTATCGGTCAGCGGGCCTATGGCTACACCTTC; CDR3: CASSIGQRAYGYTF